Listed here is a single T cell receptor beta chain. Antigen specificity is unknown. This entry belongs to a study of cytomegalovirus exposure and HLA in healthy donors. The V end was cut by 7 bases, the J end by 0 bases, with 16 bases between. Germline V gives CDR1 LNHDA, CDR2 SQIVND (reference sequence). The CDR3 is 16 amino acids. It was with 60 Vbeta and 13 Jbeta primers that the PCR ran. Clones were sequenced by immunoSEQ multiplex PCR, and TCRdb holds only the in-frame ones, with some missing. The repertoire holds roughly 240,000 clones, with around 80% as singletons. Study results and limitations: Sequencing artifact likely explains a cluster of highly shared sequence variants.

What was sequenced was PBMCs. The genes are TRBV19 and TRBJ1-5; weak D call: TRBD1 (6 bases). This clonotype was sampled from a boy younger than 18 in good health and CMV-seronegative. CDR3: CASMDRRYFSNQPQHF. The CDR3 DNA follows: TGTGCCAGTATGGACAGACGATATTTTAGCAATCAGCCCCAGCATTTT.